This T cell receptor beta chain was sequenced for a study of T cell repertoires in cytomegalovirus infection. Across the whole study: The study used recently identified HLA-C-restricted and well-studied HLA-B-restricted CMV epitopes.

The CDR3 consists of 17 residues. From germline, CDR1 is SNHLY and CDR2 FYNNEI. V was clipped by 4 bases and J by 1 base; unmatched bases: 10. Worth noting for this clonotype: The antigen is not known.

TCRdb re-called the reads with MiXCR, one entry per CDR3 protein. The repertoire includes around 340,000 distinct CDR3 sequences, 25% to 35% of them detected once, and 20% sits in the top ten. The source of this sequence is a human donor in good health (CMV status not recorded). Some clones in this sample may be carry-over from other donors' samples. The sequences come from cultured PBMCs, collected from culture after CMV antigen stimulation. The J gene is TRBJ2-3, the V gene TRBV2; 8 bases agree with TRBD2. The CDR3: CASSVKRSGSGTDTQYF. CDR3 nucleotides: TGTGCCAGCAGTGTTAAGAGGAGCGGGAGCGGCACAGATACGCAGTATTTT.